This T cell receptor beta chain was documented in a study of breast tumors, draining lymph nodes, adjacent tissues. CDR1 and CDR2 (germline): ENHRY, SYGVKD. V was cut by 0 bases and J by 0 bases, with 6 bases left in between. CDR3 length: 14 amino acids. MiXCR, run by TCRdb on the multiplex PCR reads, gives a single entry per CDR3 protein. The data contain about 15,000 distinct CDR3 sequences, about 64% of them singletons. Study-level findings and limits: Tumor repertoires ranked between lymph nodes and nontumor tissue in diversity, with V and J gene preferences. Data only fit, rather than demonstrated, lymph node origin of most tumor T cells. Compared with basal-like, luminal-like tumors shared significantly more repertoire with nontumor tissue.

This clonotype is a singleton in its sample. Its antigen is unknown. The sequence came from a female donor with breast cancer. Some clones in this sample may be carry-over from other donors' samples. The sequenced sample was tumor-adjacent breast tissue. The genes are TRBV10-3 and TRBJ2-7; no firm D call. The CDR3 bases are TGTGCCATCAGTGAGTCATTAAGCTCCTACGAGCAGTACTTC. Translated: CAISESLSSYEQYF.